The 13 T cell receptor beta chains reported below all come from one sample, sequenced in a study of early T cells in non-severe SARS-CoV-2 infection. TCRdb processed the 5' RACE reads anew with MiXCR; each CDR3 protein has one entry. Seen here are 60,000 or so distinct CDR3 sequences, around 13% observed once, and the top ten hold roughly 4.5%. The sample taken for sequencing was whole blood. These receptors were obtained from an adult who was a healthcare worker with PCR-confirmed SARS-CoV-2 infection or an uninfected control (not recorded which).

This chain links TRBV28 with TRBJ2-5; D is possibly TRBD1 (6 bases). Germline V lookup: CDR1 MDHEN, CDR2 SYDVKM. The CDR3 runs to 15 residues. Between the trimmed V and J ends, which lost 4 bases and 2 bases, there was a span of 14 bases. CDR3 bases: TGTGCCAGCAGTTCACCAACAGGGATACAAGAGACCCAGTACTTC. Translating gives CASSSPTGIQETQYF.

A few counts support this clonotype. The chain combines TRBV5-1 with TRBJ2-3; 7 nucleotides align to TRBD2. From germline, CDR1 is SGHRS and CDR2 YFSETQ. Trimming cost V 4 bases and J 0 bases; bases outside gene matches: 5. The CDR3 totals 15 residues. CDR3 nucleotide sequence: TGCGCCAGCAGCGTAAGCGGGGTGAGCACAGATACGCAGTATTTT. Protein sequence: CASSVSGVSTDTQYF. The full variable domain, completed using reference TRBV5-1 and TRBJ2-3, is KAGVTQTPRYLIKTRGQQVTLSCSPISGHRSVSWYQQTPGQGLQFLFEYFSETQRNKGNFPGRFSGRQFSNSRSEMNVSTLELGDSALYLCASSVSGVSTDTQYFGPGTRLTVL.

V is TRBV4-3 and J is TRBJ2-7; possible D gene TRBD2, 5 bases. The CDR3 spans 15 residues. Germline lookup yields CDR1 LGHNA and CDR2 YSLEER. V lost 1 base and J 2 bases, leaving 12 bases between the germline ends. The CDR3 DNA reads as TGCGCCAGCAGCCAAGGACCGGAACTAGCCTACGAGCAGTACTTC. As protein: CASSQGPELAYEQYF.

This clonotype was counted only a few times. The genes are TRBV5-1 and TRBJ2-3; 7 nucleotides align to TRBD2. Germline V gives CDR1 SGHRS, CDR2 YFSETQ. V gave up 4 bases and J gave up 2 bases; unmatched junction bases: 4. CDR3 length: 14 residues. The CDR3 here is CASSGGENTDTQYF. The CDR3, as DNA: TGCGCCAGCAGCGGGGGGGAAAACACAGATACGCAGTATTTT. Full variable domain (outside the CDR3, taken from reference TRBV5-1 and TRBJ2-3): KAGVTQTPRYLIKTRGQQVTLSCSPISGHRSVSWYQQTPGQGLQFLFEYFSETQRNKGNFPGRFSGRQFSNSRSEMNVSTLELGDSALYLCASSGGENTDTQYFGPGTRLTVL.

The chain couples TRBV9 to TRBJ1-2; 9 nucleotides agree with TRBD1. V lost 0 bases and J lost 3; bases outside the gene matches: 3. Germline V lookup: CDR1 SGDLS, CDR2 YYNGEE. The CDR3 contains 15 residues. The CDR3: CASSVATGGDYGYTF. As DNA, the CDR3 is TGTGCCAGCAGCGTAGCTACAGGGGGCGACTATGGCTACACCTTC.

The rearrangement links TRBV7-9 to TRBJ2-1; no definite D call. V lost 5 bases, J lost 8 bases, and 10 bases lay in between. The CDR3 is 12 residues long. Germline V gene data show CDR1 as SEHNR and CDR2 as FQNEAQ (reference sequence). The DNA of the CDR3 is TGTGCCAGCAGCCCTGACACTGATGAGCAGTTCTTC. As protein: CASSPDTDEQFF.

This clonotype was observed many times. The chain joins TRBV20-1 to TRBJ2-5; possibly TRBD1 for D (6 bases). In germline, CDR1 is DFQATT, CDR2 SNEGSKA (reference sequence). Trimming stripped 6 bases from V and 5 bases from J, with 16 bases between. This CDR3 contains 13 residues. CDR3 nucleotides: TGCAGTGCCACATTCAGGGGTGGGGAGACCCAGTACTTC. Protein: CSATFRGGETQYF.

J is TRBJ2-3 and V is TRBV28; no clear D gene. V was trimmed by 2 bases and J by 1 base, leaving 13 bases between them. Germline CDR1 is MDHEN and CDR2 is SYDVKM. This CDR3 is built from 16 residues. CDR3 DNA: TGTGCCAGCAGTTTAGTTGTTACGGCAGGCACAGATACGCAGTATTTT. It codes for CASSLVVTAGTDTQYF.

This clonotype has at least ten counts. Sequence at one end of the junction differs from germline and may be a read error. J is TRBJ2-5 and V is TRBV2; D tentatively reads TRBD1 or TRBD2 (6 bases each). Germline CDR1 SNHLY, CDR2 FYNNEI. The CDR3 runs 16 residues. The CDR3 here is CASSPPGGGYQETQYF. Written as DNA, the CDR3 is TGTGCCAGCAGTCCACCCGGAGGGGGGTACCAGGAGACCCAGTACTTC.

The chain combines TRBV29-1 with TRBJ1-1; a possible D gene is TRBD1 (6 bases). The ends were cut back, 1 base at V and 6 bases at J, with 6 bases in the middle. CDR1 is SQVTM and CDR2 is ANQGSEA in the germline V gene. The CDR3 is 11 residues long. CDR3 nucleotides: TGCAGCGTTGAAGGGGGGCCTGAAGCTTTCTTT. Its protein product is CSVEGGPEAFF.

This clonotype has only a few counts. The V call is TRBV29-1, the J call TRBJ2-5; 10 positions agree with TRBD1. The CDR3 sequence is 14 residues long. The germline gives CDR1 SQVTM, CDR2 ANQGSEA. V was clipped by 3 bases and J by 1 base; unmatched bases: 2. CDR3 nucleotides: TGCAGCGTTGAGGACAGGGGGACCCAAGAGACCCAGTACTTC. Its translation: CSVEDRGTQETQYF.

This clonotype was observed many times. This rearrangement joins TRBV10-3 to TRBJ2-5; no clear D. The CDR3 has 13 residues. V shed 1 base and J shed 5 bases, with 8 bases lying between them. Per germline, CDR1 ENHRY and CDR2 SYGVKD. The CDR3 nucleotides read TGTGCCATCAGTGAGTACGGAGAGGAGACCCAGTACTTC. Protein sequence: CAISEYGEETQYF.

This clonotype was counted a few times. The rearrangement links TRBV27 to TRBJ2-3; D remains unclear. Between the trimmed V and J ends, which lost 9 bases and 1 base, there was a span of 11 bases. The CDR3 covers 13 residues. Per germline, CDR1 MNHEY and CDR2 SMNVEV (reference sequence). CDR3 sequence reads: CASRRTGTDTQYF. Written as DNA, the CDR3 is TGTGCCAGTAGACGGACGGGCACAGATACGCAGTATTTT.